This TCR beta chain was found in a study of blood T cell repertoires in COVID-19 (dated by TCRdb to 2018 to 2020). Study-level background: Collaborator samples came from the United States, Italy and Spain and covered acute and convalescent phases of COVID-19. Where HLA class I and class II types were available, the types were taken from metadata supplied by the sample provider, not from assay-based typing. The samples were drawn from the first 160 participants of the ongoing ImmuneRACE study and from under 1,500 subjects provided by 6 global collaborators. The material from the prospective study consisted of cDNA or gDNA derived from T cells, B-cell-depleted T cells, or PBMCs. The repertoires were made available in a free public database intended to serve as a resource for research on the immune response to SARS-CoV-2. Nearly every sample came with metadata listing a de-identified subject ID, COVID-19 status, age in years and sex. The dataset comprised deeply sampled blood TCRbeta repertoires from subjects exposed to, actively infected with, or recovered from COVID-19.

TCRbeta CDR3 regions were amplified from genomic DNA using the immunoSEQ Assay, a bias-controlled multiplex PCR. The published analysis was carried out like this. Nucleated cell counts per sample were estimated from amplification of reference gene primers within the assay. To quantify the absolute abundance of each unique TCRbeta CDR3 rearrangement, sequence reads were collapsed and filtered. For each sample, productive Simpson clonality was calculated as the square root of Simpson's diversity index across productive rearrangements. Imported from immuneACCESS, the table was reduced by TCRdb to in-frame sequences with V and J called. These copies leave out some clones; in studies compared against another copy, an unresolved V gene accounts for under half, and the cause of the remainder is not known. The DNA was the basis for D and trimming; V, J and clone size are from that table. Here the sample has about 180,000 clones; approximately 80% occur a single time. The ten largest make up about 7% of the sample.

The CDR3 measures 15 amino acids from cysteine to phenylalanine. Of all the DNA, just the CDR3 is kept, 45 bases in frame from base 1. A distance of 14 bases separates the germline ends of V and J, which lose 1 base and 9 bases respectively. According to the germline V gene, CDR1 reads SGHTS and CDR2 reads YDEGEE. The collaborating institutions used their own protocols to collect whole blood in K2EDTA tubes. For TCRbeta analysis, collaborators shipped samples as frozen whole blood, isolated PBMCs, or DNA extracted from either of those sample types. As concerns this clone: Its antigen remains unidentified. Base qualities are missing; no much larger clone stands one base away.

Here is what the overall study found, with its caveats: The quantity of clinical and demographic metadata differed by source and by participant and was supplied without curation.

Sequences were obtained from peripheral blood. This clonotype was sampled from a human donor in a cohort sampled during active COVID-19. Recombination joined TRBV5-8 with TRBJ1-6; no D segment can be confidently identified. The nucleotide sequence is given as TGTGCCAGCAGCTTGTTTTCTGTTACCGGTTCACCCCTCCACTTT. The resulting protein is CASSLFSVTGSPLHF.